This T cell receptor beta chain derives from a study of T cell responses to AZD1222 COVID-19 vaccine. The table came from immunoSEQ multiplex PCR; TCRdb's copy has only in-frame clones and leaves some out. The sample contains about 180,000 clones, around 89% of which appear only once. Study results and limitations: The breadth and depth of Spike-specific TCRs increased once two AZD1222 doses had been given. Clonal diversity may have been underestimated in mostly white British donors. Nearly half of spike-specific TCRs reportedly go after variant regions that carry no mutations. Baseline serostatus was positive in only six AZD1222 recipients.

A note on this clone: Its antigen is unknown.

This CDR3 has 15 amino acids. The sample here was peripheral blood, taken 28 days after the second AZD1222 dose. This sequence originates from an adult who received the AZD1222 COVID-19 vaccine. This chain joins TRBV21-1 and TRBJ1-5; the DNA was not compared with TRBD1, the D call given in the table. TRBV21-1 constitutes a pseudogene. DNA of the CDR3: TGTGCCAGCAGCAAAGGAGGACAGGGCGATCAGCCCCAGCATTTT. This codes for CASSKGGQGDQPQHF.